These 7 T cell receptor beta chains originate from one sample sequenced in a study of glioma-infiltrating T cells after dendritic cell vaccination. The repertoire was sequenced with immunoSEQ multiplex PCR; TCRdb's copy has only in-frame clones and lacks some. The repertoire holds just over 95,000 clones, with 75% to 85% as singletons. The specimen was blood, collected before dendritic cell vaccination. The receptor source for this set is a human donor with glioblastoma.

The rearrangement links TRBV14 to TRBJ1-2; no clear D gene. Trimming pared 4 bases from V and 4 bases from J, leaving 10 bases between. Germline CDR1 is SGHDN and CDR2 is FVKESK. This CDR3 is built from 13 residues. The CDR3 spells CASSPTILYGYTF. Here the CDR3 DNA reads TGTGCCAGCAGCCCCACTATCCTCTATGGCTACACCTTC.

The chain joins TRBV7-9 to TRBJ1-3; D remains ambiguous. The CDR3 is made up of 13 amino acids. The germline V and J ends were trimmed by 4 bases and 1 base, with 5 bases remaining between them. Germline values: CDR1 SEHNR, CDR2 FQNEAQ (reference sequence). CDR3 protein: CASSWASGNTIYF. DNA of the CDR3: TGTGCCAGCAGCTGGGCGTCTGGAAACACCATATATTTT.

The V gene is TRBV28, the J gene TRBJ1-2; D is ambiguous. Germline lookup yields CDR1 MDHEN and CDR2 SYDVKM. V shed 5 bases and J shed 4 bases, with 11 bases lying between them. The CDR3 runs 13 residues. The CDR3 coding sequence is TGTGCCAGCAGTCCTCGTTCCGGCTATGGCTACACCTTC. Protein product: CASSPRSGYGYTF.

The chain uses TRBV5-6 and TRBJ1-1, with D possibly matching TRBD1 (6 bases). Germline V gives CDR1 SGHDT, CDR2 YYEEEE. V was cut by 4 bases and J by 0 bases, with 13 bases left in between. The CDR3 spans 15 residues. CDR3 protein: CASSPVGTMNTEAFF. The CDR3 nucleotides are TGTGCCAGCAGCCCGGTGGGGACAATGAACACTGAAGCTTTCTTT.

This clone was seen more than once but under ten times. The chain joins TRBV28 to TRBJ2-1; D is possibly TRBD2 (6 bases). The CDR3 contains 14 residues. Trimming pared 3 bases from V and 5 bases from J, leaving 11 bases between. Germline CDR1 MDHEN, CDR2 SYDVKM. The CDR3 region is CASSLLAIDNEQFF. For the CDR3, the DNA is TGTGCCAGCAGTTTGCTAGCGATAGACAATGAGCAGTTCTTC. Looking up the rest from reference TRBV28 and TRBJ2-1 gives the full variable domain: DVKVTQSSRYLVKRTGEKVFLECVQDMDHENMFWYRQDPGLGLRLIYFSYDVKMKEKGDIPEGYSVSREKKERFSLILESASTNQTSMYLCASSLLAIDNEQFFGPGTRLTVL.

This chain joins TRBV6-1 and TRBJ2-3; 10 nucleotides agree with TRBD1. This CDR3 contains 13 residues. Looked up from germline, CDR1 is MNHNS and CDR2 is SASEGT. V was pared by 6 bases and J by 11 bases, with 8 bases of the junction left unmatched. In nucleotides, the CDR3 is TGTGCCAGCAGGGACAGGGGGAGTCCGGGGCAGTATTTT. Its translation is CASRDRGSPGQYF.

In DNA, the CDR3 is TGCGCCAGCAGCTTTGGCCCCGGGACAGGGGTCTACGAGCAGTACTTC. It codes for CASSFGPGTGVYEQYF. The gene calls are TRBV5-1 and TRBJ2-7; TRBD1 aligns across 10 bases. V dropped 2 bases and J dropped 3; count of bases not matched to a gene: 8. The CDR3 has 16 amino acids. From germline, CDR1 is SGHRS and CDR2 YFSETQ.